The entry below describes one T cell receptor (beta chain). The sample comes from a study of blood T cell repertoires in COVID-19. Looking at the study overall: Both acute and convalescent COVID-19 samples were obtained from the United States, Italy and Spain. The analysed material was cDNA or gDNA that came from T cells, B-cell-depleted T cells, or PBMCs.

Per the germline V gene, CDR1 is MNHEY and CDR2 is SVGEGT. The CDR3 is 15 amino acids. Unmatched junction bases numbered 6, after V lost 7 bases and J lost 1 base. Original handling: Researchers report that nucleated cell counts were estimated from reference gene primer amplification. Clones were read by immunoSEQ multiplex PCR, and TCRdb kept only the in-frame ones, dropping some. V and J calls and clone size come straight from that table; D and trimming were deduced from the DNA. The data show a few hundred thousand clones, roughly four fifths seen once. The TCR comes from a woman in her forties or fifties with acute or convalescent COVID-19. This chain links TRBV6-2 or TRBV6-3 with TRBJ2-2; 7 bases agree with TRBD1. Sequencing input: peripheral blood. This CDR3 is CASTPGQMNTGELFF. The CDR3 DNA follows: TGTGCCAGCACCCCGGGACAGATGAACACCGGGGAGCTGTTTTTT.